This TCR beta chain was identified during a study of T cells after yellow fever vaccination. As regards this clonotype: One end of the junction fails to match germline, which may point to a read error.

CDR1 SSHAT and CDR2 FNYEAQ come from the germline V gene (reference sequence). The CDR3 loop spans 15 amino acids. From the 5' RACE reads, TCRdb called clonotypes with MiXCR, one entry per CDR3 protein. The sample carries around 300,000 distinct CDR3 sequences, roughly 4.3% recorded once. The origin of this receptor is a man aged 18 to 29 who received the YFV17D yellow fever vaccine. The input for sequencing was PBMCs, taken 5 days after the yellow fever booster vaccination. The rearrangement links TRBV7-7 to TRBJ2-3; 11 positions agree with TRBD1. The CDR3 loop is CASSRGQGESDTQYF. CDR3 bases: TGTGCTAGCAGCAGGGGACAGGGGGAGTCAGATACGCAGTATTTT.